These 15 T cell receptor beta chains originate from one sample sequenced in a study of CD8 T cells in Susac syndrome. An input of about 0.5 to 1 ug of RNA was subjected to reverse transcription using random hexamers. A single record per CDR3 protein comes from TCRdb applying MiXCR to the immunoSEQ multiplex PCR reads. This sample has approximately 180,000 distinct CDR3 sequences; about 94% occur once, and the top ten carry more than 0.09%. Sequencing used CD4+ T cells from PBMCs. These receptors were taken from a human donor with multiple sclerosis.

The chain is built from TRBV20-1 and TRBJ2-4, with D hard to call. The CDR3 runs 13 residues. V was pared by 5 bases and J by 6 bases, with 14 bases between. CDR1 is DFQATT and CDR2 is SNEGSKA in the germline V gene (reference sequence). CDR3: CSARSALGNIQYF. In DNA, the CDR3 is TGCAGTGCTCGATCAGCCCTGGGAAACATTCAGTACTTC.

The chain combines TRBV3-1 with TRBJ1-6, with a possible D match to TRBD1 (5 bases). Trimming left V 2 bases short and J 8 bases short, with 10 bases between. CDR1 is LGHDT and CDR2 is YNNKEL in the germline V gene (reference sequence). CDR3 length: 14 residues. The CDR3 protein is CASSQNMGDSPLHF. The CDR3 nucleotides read TGTGCCAGCAGCCAAAACATGGGGGATTCACCCCTCCACTTT.

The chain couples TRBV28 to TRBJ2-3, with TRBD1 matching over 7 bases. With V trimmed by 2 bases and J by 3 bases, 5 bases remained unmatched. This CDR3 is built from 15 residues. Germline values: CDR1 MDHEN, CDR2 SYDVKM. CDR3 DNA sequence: TGTGCCAGCAGTTTAAGACAGGGTCTAACAGATACGCAGTATTTT. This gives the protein CASSLRQGLTDTQYF.

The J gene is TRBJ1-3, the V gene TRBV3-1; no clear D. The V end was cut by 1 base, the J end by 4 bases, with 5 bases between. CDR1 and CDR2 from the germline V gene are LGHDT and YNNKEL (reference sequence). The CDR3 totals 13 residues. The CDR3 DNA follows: TGTGCCAGCAGCCAAGTCCAGGGAAACACCATATATTTT. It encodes CASSQVQGNTIYF.

The DNA for the CDR3 is TGTGCCTGGAGTGTCCGGGGCGAACAGCAGTTCTTC. It translates to CAWSVRGEQQFF. The chain links TRBV30 to TRBJ2-1; D possibly matches TRBD1 or TRBD2 (5 bases each). The V gene lost 0 bases and the J gene lost 11 bases, with 11 bases spanning the gap. Germline V gene data show CDR1 as GTSNPN and CDR2 as SVGIG (reference sequence). The CDR3 spans 12 residues.

The CDR3: CAWSVAYGSEKLFF. CDR3 nucleotides: TGTGCCTGGAGTGTAGCCTATGGATCTGAAAAACTGTTTTTT. V usage is TRBV30 and J usage is TRBJ1-4; D remains ambiguous. The germline V and J ends were trimmed by 0 bases and 7 bases, with 12 bases remaining between them. The V gene's germline CDR1 is GTSNPN and CDR2 SVGIG (reference sequence). The CDR3 sequence is 14 residues long. Full variable domain (missing parts from reference TRBV30 and TRBJ1-4): SQTIHQWPATLVQPVGSPLSLECTVEGTSNPNLYWYRQAAGRGLQLLFYSVGIGQISSEVPQNLSASRPQDRQFILSSKKLLLSDSGFYLCAWSVAYGSEKLFFGSGTQLSVL.

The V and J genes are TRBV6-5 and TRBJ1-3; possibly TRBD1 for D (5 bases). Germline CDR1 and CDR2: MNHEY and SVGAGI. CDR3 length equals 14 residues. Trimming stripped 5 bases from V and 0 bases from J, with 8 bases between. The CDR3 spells CASSRQSSGNTIYF. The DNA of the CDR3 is TGTGCCAGCAGTAGACAGAGCTCTGGAAACACCATATATTTT.

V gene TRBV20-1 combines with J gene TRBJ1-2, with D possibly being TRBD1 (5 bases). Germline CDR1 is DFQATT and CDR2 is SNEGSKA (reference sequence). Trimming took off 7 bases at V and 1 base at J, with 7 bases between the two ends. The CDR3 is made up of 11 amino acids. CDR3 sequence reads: CSGDGNYGYTF. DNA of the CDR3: TGCAGTGGGGACGGTAACTATGGCTACACCTTC.

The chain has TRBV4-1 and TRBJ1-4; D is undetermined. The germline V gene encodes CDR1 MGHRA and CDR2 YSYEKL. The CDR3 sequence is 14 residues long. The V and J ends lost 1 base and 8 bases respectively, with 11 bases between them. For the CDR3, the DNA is TGCGCCAGCAGCCAAGGTATGTCAAGAGAAAAACTGTTTTTT. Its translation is CASSQGMSREKLFF.

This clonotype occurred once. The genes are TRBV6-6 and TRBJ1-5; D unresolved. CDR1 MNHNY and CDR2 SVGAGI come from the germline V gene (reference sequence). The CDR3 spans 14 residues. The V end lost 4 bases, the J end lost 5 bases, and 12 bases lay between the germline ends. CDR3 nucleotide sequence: TGTGCCAGCAGTTTTAGGAGTACCGATCAGCCCCAGCATTTT. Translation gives CASSFRSTDQPQHF.

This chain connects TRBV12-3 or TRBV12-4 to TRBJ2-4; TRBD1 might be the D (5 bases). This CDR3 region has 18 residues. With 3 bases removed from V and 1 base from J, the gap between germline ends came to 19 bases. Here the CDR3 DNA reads TGTGCCAGCAGTTTCAGTATCGGTGGCAGGGTGGCCAAAAACATTCAGTACTTC. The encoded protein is CASSFSIGGRVAKNIQYF.

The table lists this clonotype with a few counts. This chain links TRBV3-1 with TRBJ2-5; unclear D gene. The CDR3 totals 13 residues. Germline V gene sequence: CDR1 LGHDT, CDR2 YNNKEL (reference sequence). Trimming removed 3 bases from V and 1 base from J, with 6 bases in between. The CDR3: CASSQASQETQYF. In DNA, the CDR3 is TGTGCCAGCAGCCAGGCCAGCCAAGAGACCCAGTACTTC.

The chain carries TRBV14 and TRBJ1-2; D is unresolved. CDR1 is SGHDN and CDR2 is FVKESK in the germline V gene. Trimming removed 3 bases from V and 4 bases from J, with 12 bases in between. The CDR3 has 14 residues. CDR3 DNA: TGTGCCAGCAGCCAGTTGGGGAGTACCTATGGCTACACCTTC. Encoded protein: CASSQLGSTYGYTF. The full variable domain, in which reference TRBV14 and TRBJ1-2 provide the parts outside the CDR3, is EAGVTQFPSHSVIEKGQTVTLRCDPISGHDNLYWYRRVMGKEIKFLLHFVKESKQDESGMPNNRFLAERTGGTYSTLKVQPAELEDSGVYFCASSQLGSTYGYTFGSGTRLTVV.

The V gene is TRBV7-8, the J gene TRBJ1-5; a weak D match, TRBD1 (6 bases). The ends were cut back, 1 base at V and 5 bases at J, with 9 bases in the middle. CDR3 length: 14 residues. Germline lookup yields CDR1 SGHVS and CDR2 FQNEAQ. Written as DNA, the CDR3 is TGTGCCAGCAGCTTAGGGCCAGGGGATCAGCCCCAGCATTTT. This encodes CASSLGPGDQPQHF. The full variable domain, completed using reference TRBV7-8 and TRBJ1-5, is GAGVSQSPRYKVAKRGQDVALRCDPISGHVSLFWYQQALGQGPEFLTYFQNEAQLDKSGLPSDRFFAERPEGSVSTLKIQRTQQEDSAVYLCASSLGPGDQPQHFGDGTRLSIL.

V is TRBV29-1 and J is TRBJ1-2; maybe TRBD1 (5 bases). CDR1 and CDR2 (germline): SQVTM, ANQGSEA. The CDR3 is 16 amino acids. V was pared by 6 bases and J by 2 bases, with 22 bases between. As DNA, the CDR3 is TGCAGCGTCAATTCCGGGAGGGGACCACAGAACTATGGCTACACCTTC. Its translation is CSVNSGRGPQNYGYTF.